This entry is about one T cell receptor beta chain. The antigen remains undetermined. Systemic immunosuppression or autoimmune disease history was grounds to exclude patients. Germline values: CDR1 SNHLY, CDR2 FYNNEI. Trimming shortened V by 3 bases and J by 0 bases, and 15 bases separated the two germline ends. The CDR3 is 17 amino acids. The source of the sample is a study of OX40 agonist ivuxolimab in advanced cancers. Study in general: Previous treatment with anti-PD-1, anti-PD-L1 or anti-CTLA-4 therapy was allowed; roughly 40% had received some.

Sequenced by immunoSEQ multiplex PCR; TCRdb stores in-frame clones only, minus some. Altogether under 30,000 clones are present, approximately 80% being singletons, with the ten largest covering approximately 2.2%. Study-wide points: Among some nonresponders, normalized T-cell clonal expansion was also low.

The origin of this receptor is an adult with an advanced solid tumor such as melanoma, head and neck, liver or kidney cancer. The sample was CD4+ or CD8+ T cells sorted from blood, taken in a trial of the OX40 agonist ivuxolimab. This chain joins TRBV2 and TRBJ1-5, with D tentatively TRBD1 (5 bases). The CDR3 loop is CASSEEAGRGSNQPQHF. The CDR3 DNA reads as TGTGCCAGCAGTGAGGAGGCAGGGAGGGGTAGCAATCAGCCCCAGCATTTT.